The TCR beta chain under discussion was sequenced for a study of shared clonotypes between healthy human individuals. Findings of the study overall: Among donors, sharing of clonotypes was expected to be affected by sequencing depth. Sampling involved blood alone; tissue repertoires likely differ. Sorted-subset sequencing, rarefaction showed, was incomplete despite large depth.

V was trimmed by 2 bases and J by 1 base, leaving 17 bases between them. The CDR3 contains 17 residues. Germline values: CDR1 LNHDA, CDR2 SQIVND (reference sequence). To note about this clone: Its antigen is unidentified.

The table came from immunoSEQ multiplex PCR; TCRdb's copy has only in-frame clones and leaves some out. The table lists 2 million to 2.5 million clones, over 90% of them singletons. This TCR derives from a man aged 18 to 30 in good health. Some clones in this sample may be carry-over from other donors' samples. Sequenced sample: naive CD4+ T cells from PBMCs. This sample's subset: CD45RA+ positively selected. V gene TRBV19 combines with J gene TRBJ1-1; D gene unclear. This CDR3 reads CASSISFQGRGNTEAFF. For the CDR3, the DNA is TGTGCCAGTAGTATATCCTTCCAAGGGCGGGGGAACACTGAAGCTTTCTTT.